The 6 T cell receptor beta chains presented below share a single source sample, sequenced in a study of shared clonotypes between healthy human individuals. Clones were sequenced by immunoSEQ multiplex PCR, and TCRdb holds only the in-frame ones, with some missing. The profile covers about 2.1 million clones, with roughly 95% appearing a single time and about 1.6% taken by the ten largest. Naive-designated CD8 cells lacked CD45RO, were positively enriched for CCR7, and omitted terminally differentiated effector memory CD45RA+ cells. The sequencing input was naive CD8+ T cells from PBMCs. The origin of the receptors is a man aged 18 to 30 in good health. Some clones in this sample may be carry-over from other donors' samples.

The chain uses TRBV7-9 and TRBJ2-1, with D possibly TRBD1 on 6 matching bases. The CDR3 is made up of 15 amino acids. Trimming shortened V by 4 bases and J by 3 bases, and 13 bases separated the two germline ends. CDR1 is SEHNR, CDR2 FQNEAQ, per germline (reference sequence). The CDR3: CASSSRDKNYNEQFF. Here the CDR3 DNA reads TGTGCCAGCAGCTCCCGGGACAAAAACTACAATGAGCAGTTCTTC.

The chain employs TRBV9 and TRBJ1-3, with D possibly matching TRBD1 (5 bases). Germline-derived CDR1 and CDR2 are SGDLS and YYNGEE. Trimming took 4 bases from V and 4 from J, leaving 18 bases between them. CDR3 size: 16 residues. In DNA, the CDR3 is TGTGCCAGCAGCTACGACAGCATAACCCACGGAAACACCATATATTTT. Translating it yields CASSYDSITHGNTIYF.

The chain links TRBV28 to TRBJ2-1; 9 bases line up with TRBD2. Germline loops: CDR1 MDHEN, CDR2 SYDVKM. CDR3 length: 17 residues. The V and J ends lost 5 bases and 4 bases, in that order; junction bases with no gene match: 12. The CDR3: CASSPLGREGRYNEQFF. In DNA form, the CDR3 reads TGTGCCAGCAGTCCCCTTGGGCGGGAGGGCCGGTACAATGAGCAGTTCTTC.

CDR3 sequence reads: CASSLAGPRGEQYF. The CDR3, as DNA: TGTGCCAGCAGCTTAGCTGGGCCGAGGGGCGAGCAGTACTTC. The V gene is TRBV7-6, the J gene TRBJ2-7; D is perhaps TRBD1 or TRBD2 (5 bases each). The CDR3 runs 14 residues. Looked up from germline, CDR1 is SGHVS and CDR2 is FNYEAQ. V was trimmed by 0 bases and J by 6 bases, leaving 12 bases between them.

The V and J genes are TRBV15 and TRBJ1-5, with a weak D call TRBD1 (5 bases). The CDR3 is made up of 13 amino acids. CDR1 is LNHNV and CDR2 is YYDKDF in the germline V gene (reference sequence). The V end was cut by 4 bases, the J end by 3 bases, with 7 bases between. CDR3 DNA: TGTGCCACCAGCATACAGGTCAATCAGCCCCAGCATTTT. This codes for CATSIQVNQPQHF.

The genes are TRBV19 and TRBJ1-4; 7 bases are shared with TRBD1. Trimming removed 5 bases from V and 6 bases from J; junction bases left unmatched: 9. The CDR3 spans 15 residues. Looked up from germline, CDR1 is LNHDA and CDR2 is SQIVND (reference sequence). CDR3 residues: CASSPRTGGDEKLFF. DNA of the CDR3: TGTGCCAGTAGTCCACGGACAGGCGGGGATGAAAAACTGTTTTTT. Variable domain in full (rest from reference TRBV19 and TRBJ1-4): DGGITQSPKYLFRKEGQNVTLSCEQNLNHDAMYWYRQDPGQGLRLIYYSQIVNDFQKGDIAEGYSVSREKKESFPLTVTSAQKNPTAFYLCASSPRTGGDEKLFFGSGTQLSVL.